This T cell receptor (beta chain) appears in the sequencing data of a study of CD8 T cells in Susac syndrome. Broader study findings: Susac CD8+ clonal expansion peaked in TEMRA cells and active patients.

The authors negatively isolated CD8+ and CD4+ T cells and FACS-enriched TEMRA cells. Roughly 0.45 to 1 ug RNA was reverse transcribed with random hexamers. Amplification of TCR beta CDR3 by immunoSEQ multiplex PCR spanned 54 Vbeta and 13 Jbeta. One entry per CDR3 protein results from TCRdb running MiXCR on the immunoSEQ multiplex PCR reads. Among under 90,000 distinct CDR3 sequences listed, 95% were seen once. Notes on this clonotype: Its matching antigen is unknown.

The V end lost 5 bases, the J end lost 0 bases, and 13 bases lay between the germline ends. The CDR3 runs to 16 residues. Germline values: CDR1 PRHDT, CDR2 FYEKMQ (reference sequence). Input material: CD8+ T cells from PBMCs. This chain uses TRBV13 with TRBJ2-2; D is ambiguous. The sequence came from a human donor with Susac syndrome. CDR3 protein: CASSKPTLANTGELFF. In DNA, the CDR3 is TGTGCCAGCAGCAAACCGACCCTCGCGAACACCGGGGAGCTGTTTTTT.